This T cell receptor beta chain was found in a study of siplizumab effects on memory and regulatory T cells. Sequencing was performed with immunoSEQ multiplex PCR; in TCRdb, only in-frame clones are kept and a portion is missing. This sample has around 100,000 clones, with more than 85% found just once. In germline, CDR1 is SGHAT, CDR2 FQDESV (reference sequence). V was clipped by 5 bases and J by 3 bases; unmatched bases: 5. CDR3 length: 14 residues. The receptor comes from a human donor in good health. Some clones in this sample may be carry-over from other donors' samples. V is TRBV11-1 and J is TRBJ1-1; 8 bases line up with TRBD1. Sequencing used CD4+ T cells sorted from blood. The CDR3 loop reads CASSGNRGDTEAFF. The CDR3 DNA reads as TGTGCCAGCAGCGGAAACAGGGGGGACACTGAAGCTTTCTTT. Combining the CDR3 with reference TRBV11-1 and TRBJ1-1 gives the whole variable domain EAEVAQSPRYKITEKSQAVAFWCDPISGHATLYWYRQILGQGPELLVQFQDESVVDDSQLPKDRFSAERLKGVDSTLKIQPAELGDSAMYLCASSGNRGDTEAFFGQGTRLTVV.